The 21 T cell receptor beta chains presented below share a single source sample, sequenced in a study of cytomegalovirus exposure and HLA in healthy donors (dated by TCRdb to the late 2010s). Library preparation employed the immunoSEQ multiplex PCR assay. For the multiplex PCR, a mixture combining 60 forward primers for TCR Vbeta segments and 13 reverse primers for TCR Jbeta segments was used. What TCRdb holds here is the immuneACCESS table cut down to in-frame rearrangements. Part of the clones is not present; checked against another copy, under half of the missing clones reflect an unresolved V gene, and the others are unexplained. The sample table on file contains about 32,000 clones. The top ten clones comprise around 5% of the sample. The source material was PBMCs. The receptors here all came from a female donor in good health and CMV-seronegative.

This chain joins TRBV6-1 and TRBJ1-4; perhaps TRBD1 as D (5 bases). The CDR3 sequence is 17 residues long. Trimming removed 4 bases at V and 3 bases at J, with 18 bases between. Germline CDR1 is MNHNS and CDR2 is SASEGT. Written as DNA, the CDR3 is TGTGCCAGCAGTGCTCAAAGGGGAGGAATTGCTAATGAAAAACTGTTTTTT. Protein sequence: CASSAQRGGIANEKLFF.

This chain uses TRBV5-4 with TRBJ2-7; D is perhaps TRBD2 (6 bases). This CDR3 comprises 16 residues. Trimming took off 1 base at V and 3 bases at J, with 17 bases between the two ends. Germline CDR1 is SGHNT and CDR2 is YYREEE (reference sequence). The CDR3 protein is CASSLSRRERGYEQYF. The CDR3 bases are TGTGCCAGCAGCTTGTCTAGGAGGGAGCGAGGCTACGAGCAGTACTTC.

The chain has TRBV7-9 and TRBJ1-5, with a weak D call TRBD1 (5 bases). The V end lost 0 bases, the J end lost 4 bases, and 10 bases lay between the germline ends. Germline V lookup: CDR1 SEHNR, CDR2 FQNEAQ (reference sequence). CDR3 size: 15 residues. For the CDR3, the DNA is TGTGCCAGCAGCTTAGCCGCGGGGGTTAATCAGCCCCAGCATTTT. It specifies CASSLAAGVNQPQHF.

The J gene is TRBJ1-5, the V gene TRBV6-5; a possible D gene is TRBD1 (6 bases). CDR1 and CDR2 (germline): MNHEY, SVGAGI. V gave up 6 bases and J gave up 6 bases, with 15 bases separating them. The CDR3 spans 14 residues. The CDR3, as DNA: TGTGCCAGCAGCCCGGGGCAGGGGCGTCAGCCCCAGCATTTT. Translating gives CASSPGQGRQPQHF.

The chain couples TRBV6-5 to TRBJ2-1; D ambiguous. This CDR3 spans 12 amino acids. Trimming shortened V by 0 bases and J by 10 bases, and 7 bases separated the two germline ends. Germline lookup yields CDR1 MNHEY and CDR2 SVGAGI. CDR3 in amino acids: CASSYSATEQFF. The DNA of the CDR3 is TGTGCCAGCAGTTACTCGGCCACGGAGCAGTTCTTC.

The chain employs TRBV6-4 and TRBJ2-3; weak D call: TRBD2 (6 bases). The CDR3 covers 15 residues. V lost 4 bases, J lost 4 bases, and 15 bases lay in between. Germline V gene data show CDR1 as MRHNA and CDR2 as SNTAGT. Here the CDR3 DNA reads TGTGCCAGCAGTGTGGCGGCGGGGACGTCAGATACGCAGTATTTT. Translating it yields CASSVAAGTSDTQYF.

V usage is TRBV19 and J usage is TRBJ1-2; unclear D gene. The CDR3 spans 14 residues. CDR1 is LNHDA and CDR2 is SQIVND in the germline V gene (reference sequence). V was clipped by 3 bases and J by 3 bases, with 11 bases between them. The CDR3 coding sequence is TGTGCCAGTAGTATCGGCGGGTACTACTATGGCTACACCTTC. This sequence encodes CASSIGGYYYGYTF.

V is TRBV27 and J is TRBJ1-2, with TRBD1 as a possible D gene (6 bases). Germline V gene lookup returns CDR1 MNHEY and CDR2 SMNVEV (reference sequence). The CDR3 extends over 15 amino acids. V lost 0 bases, J lost 2 bases, and 10 bases lay in between. The CDR3 here is CASSLSAGVNYGYTF. The CDR3 DNA reads as TGTGCCAGCAGTTTATCGGCAGGGGTGAACTATGGCTACACCTTC.

The rearrangement uses TRBV7-9 and TRBJ1-2; D remains ambiguous. V lost 5 bases to trimming and J lost 4 bases, with 20 bases between them. CDR1 SEHNR and CDR2 FQNEAQ come from the germline V gene (reference sequence). The CDR3 spans 16 residues. CDR3 residues: CASSKDAISGSYGYTF. CDR3 DNA: TGTGCCAGCAGCAAAGACGCCATTTCGGGTTCCTATGGCTACACCTTC.

The CDR3 loop is CASGRDSPYEQYF. The CDR3 DNA sequence: TGCGCCAGCGGCCGGGACTCACCCTACGAGCAGTACTTC. This sequence joins TRBV5-1 and TRBJ2-7, with D perhaps matching TRBD2 (6 bases). There are 13 residues in the CDR3. V lost 7 bases, J lost 2 bases, and 13 bases lay in between. The V gene's germline CDR1 is SGHRS and CDR2 YFSETQ.

This clone is classed as medium-sized by frequency. The rearrangement links TRBV18 to TRBJ1-3, with D unclear. The germline V gene has CDR1 KGHSH and CDR2 LQKENI. Deletions cut 3 bases from V and 0 bases from J, with 6 bases between. This CDR3 contains 14 residues. In nucleotides, the CDR3 is TGTGCCAGCTCACCCTACCGCTCTGGAAACACCATATATTTT. Translation gives CASSPYRSGNTIYF.

V gene TRBV29-1 combines with J gene TRBJ1-2; 10 nucleotides agree with TRBD1. This CDR3 contains 14 residues. V trimming: 6 bases; J trimming: 7 bases; junction bases outside the gene matches: 11. Germline assignment: CDR1 SQVTM and CDR2 ANQGSEA. In DNA, the CDR3 is TGCAGCGTCCTTGGGGGACAGGGGCTCTCTGGCTACACCTTC. Protein product: CSVLGGQGLSGYTF.

The chain recombines TRBV7-8 with TRBJ2-7; D is perhaps TRBD2 (5 bases). V dropped 5 bases and J dropped 1 base, with 15 bases sitting between them. The CDR3 loop spans 15 amino acids. From germline, CDR1 is SGHVS and CDR2 FQNEAQ. The CDR3 DNA is TGTGCCAGCAGCCTCACGAGCGGAAGATCCTACGAGCAGTACTTC. It codes for CASSLTSGRSYEQYF.

The chain recombines TRBV7-3 with TRBJ2-7, with 13 bases matching TRBD2. Germline CDR1 reads SGHTA; CDR2 reads FQGTGA. The J segment lost 1 base and the V segment lost 5 bases, leaving 11 bases of the junction unmatched. This CDR3 region has 18 residues. CDR3 coding DNA: TGTGCCAGCAGCGAACTAGCGGGGGGGCAGCCCGGGTCCTACGAGCAGTACTTC. Its protein product is CASSELAGGQPGSYEQYF.

This chain links TRBV5-6 with TRBJ1-1; a possible D gene is TRBD1 (6 bases). Germline V gives CDR1 SGHDT, CDR2 YYEEEE. CDR3 length: 16 residues. V was clipped by 0 bases and J by 0 bases, with 12 bases between them. This chain's CDR3 is CASSLGWGGMNTEAFF. The CDR3 nucleotides read TGTGCCAGCAGCTTGGGGTGGGGGGGCATGAACACTGAAGCTTTCTTT.

J is TRBJ2-7 and V is TRBV30; D is unresolved. CDR1 is GTSNPN, CDR2 SVGIG, per germline (reference sequence). The length of the CDR3 is 13 residues. V was trimmed by 0 bases and J by 0 bases, leaving 6 bases between them. CDR3 nucleotides: TGTGCCTGGAGTGTACACAGCTCCTACGAGCAGTACTTC. Its protein is CAWSVHSSYEQYF.

The chain joins TRBV5-1 to TRBJ1-1; maybe TRBD1 (5 bases). Trimming shortened V by 4 bases and J by 5 bases, and 21 bases separated the two germline ends. This CDR3 region has 16 residues. CDR1 SGHRS and CDR2 YFSETQ come from the germline V gene. This chain's CDR3 is CASSPGPTVLRTEAFF. The CDR3 nucleotides are TGCGCCAGCAGCCCCGGGCCGACAGTTTTAAGGACTGAAGCTTTCTTT.

The chain has TRBV4-2 and TRBJ1-5; 7 bases agree with TRBD1. CDR1 and CDR2 (germline): LGHNA, YNFKEQ. CDR3 length: 14 residues. V lost 2 bases, J lost 4 bases, and 2 bases stayed unmatched. CDR3 in DNA: TGTGCCAGCAGCCAACAACAGGGGAATCAGCCCCAGCATTTT. It translates to CASSQQQGNQPQHF.

This chain connects TRBV9 to TRBJ1-2; 10 bases agree with TRBD1. V dropped 4 bases and J dropped 7; count of bases not matched to a gene: 4. CDR3 length equals 13 residues. From germline, CDR1 is SGDLS and CDR2 YYNGEE. CDR3 sequence reads: CASSTGQGGGYTF. CDR3 in DNA: TGTGCCAGCAGCACCGGACAGGGGGGTGGCTACACCTTC.

The chain uses TRBV5-1 and TRBJ1-1; 10 nucleotides agree with TRBD1. The ends lost 0 bases at V and 1 base at J; junction bases unmatched: 6. This CDR3 comprises 17 residues. The germline CDR1 and CDR2 sequences are SGHRS and YFSETQ. CDR3 nucleotides: TGCGCCAGCAGCTTGGTGGGACAGGGGCCTGGGAACACTGAAGCTTTCTTT. Amino acid sequence: CASSLVGQGPGNTEAFF. The variable domain in full, completed from reference TRBV5-1 and TRBJ1-1, reads KAGVTQTPRYLIKTRGQQVTLSCSPISGHRSVSWYQQTPGQGLQFLFEYFSETQRNKGNFPGRFSGRQFSNSRSEMNVSTLELGDSALYLCASSLVGQGPGNTEAFFGQGTRLTVV.

This chain uses TRBV2 with TRBJ2-1; TRBD1 matches at 10 bases. The CDR3 runs to 15 residues. The junction had 9 bases not matched to a gene; V was cut back by 5 bases and J by 8 bases. The germline V gene has CDR1 SNHLY and CDR2 FYNNEI. CDR3 bases: TGTGCCAGCAGTTATACCCGGGACAGGGGCCATGAGCAGTTCTTC. Amino acids: CASSYTRDRGHEQFF.